A single sample is the source of the 14 T cell receptor delta chains below, sequenced in a study of γδ T cells in repeated Plasmodium falciparum infection. Gammadelta T cells were flow-sorted from PBMC into Vgamma9/Vdelta2+ and Vdelta2-negative populations for bulk analysis. TCRdb re-called the multiplex PCR reads using CATT. The sample holds around 82,000 delta-chain clones, roughly 1.4% seen once. The source material was gamma-delta T cells from blood. These receptors were collected from a pool of human donors (malaria-infected and uninfected, not separated).

Remarks on this clone: TCRdb shows a much larger clone's protein in place of this DNA's translation, and the two differ at residue 17, likely through a read error; the protein shown is translated from the DNA. V and J are TRDV1 and TRDJ1, with 10 bases matching TRDD3. Germline V CDR1 and CDR2: TSWWSYY, QGS. CDR3 length equals 23 residues. Losses at the gene ends were 2 bases for V and 1 base for J; bases not matched to a gene: 25. The CDR3 reads CALGEGDWGILEGVILCTDKLIF. The CDR3 region has the DNA TGTGCTCTTGGGGAAGGGGACTGGGGGATCCTTGAGGGGGTGATCCTGTGCACCGATAAACTCATCTTT.

This clone was picked up a small number of times. TCRdb pairs this DNA with a much larger clone's protein that differs at residue 4, likely a read error; the protein shown was translated from the DNA. The chain couples TRDV1 to TRDJ1; D is undetermined. TCRdb does not report a J gene; here it was assigned by matching the DNA to germline references. The CDR3 runs to 12 residues. Looked up from germline, CDR1 is TSWWSYY and CDR2 is QGS. V lost 8 bases, J lost 0 bases, and 7 bases lay in between. The CDR3, as DNA: TGTGCTCTTACCCTTAACACCGATAAACTCATCTTT. Translating it yields CALTLNTDKLIF.

This clone was counted only a few times. The protein held in TCRdb is that of a much larger clone and does not match this DNA's translation at residue 5, likely because of a read error; the protein shown is translated from the DNA. V usage is TRDV1 and J usage is TRDJ1; D remains ambiguous. No J segment appears in TCRdb, so it was assigned here by matching the sequence to germline. The V end was cut by 4 bases, the J end by 2 bases, with 14 bases between. From germline, CDR1 is TSWWSYY and CDR2 QGS. CDR3 length: 15 residues. This chain's CDR3 is CALGGLTRFTDKLIF. The CDR3 DNA follows: TGTGCTCTTGGGGGACTGACTAGGTTTACCGATAAACTCATCTTT.

This chain connects TRDV1 to TRDJ1, with 12 bases aligning to TRDD3. The CDR3 has 22 amino acids. The ends lost 1 base at V and 4 bases at J; junction bases unmatched: 22. The germline gives CDR1 TSWWSYY, CDR2 QGS. The CDR3 bases are TGTGCTCTTGGGGAACGATCTCGCAGTACCCCTGTACTGGGGGATACAGGCGATAAACTCATCTTT. It encodes CALGERSRSTPVLGDTGDKLIF.

Points on this clone: A far larger clone differs by one base, so this is likely a read error. The sample has other DNA sequences that encode this CDR3 too. The chain is built from TRDV1 and TRDJ1, with 10 positions matching TRDD3. TCRdb records no J gene; here it was assigned by comparing the DNA to germline. This CDR3 is built from 24 residues. Germline V CDR1 and CDR2: TSWWSYY, QGS. For the CDR3, the DNA is TGCGCTCTTGGGGAACTGGGCAGTCGGGTACCCTTCATTACTGGGGGATCCCACACCGATAAACTCATCTTT. It specifies CALGELGSRVPFITGGSHTDKLIF.

Many counts were recorded for this clone. TCRdb's protein for this DNA is that of a much larger clone and differs from the translation at residue 9, likely a read error; the protein shown is the DNA translation. J is TRDJ1 and V is TRDV2, with D perhaps TRDD3 (6 bases). This CDR3 has 19 residues. V shed 0 bases and J shed 3 bases, with 25 bases lying between them. The germline CDR1 and CDR2 sequences are GEAIGNYY and EKD. The CDR3 reads CACDTVGLGGGIRADKLIF. In DNA form, the CDR3 reads TGTGCCTGTGACACCGTCGGCCTCGGGGGTGGGATAAGGGCCGATAAACTCATCTTT.

A word on this clone: This DNA translates differently at residue 5 from the TCRdb protein, which is that of a much larger clone; a read error is likely, and the protein shown is the DNA's own translation. The rearrangement joins TRDV1 to TRDJ1; D perhaps matches TRDD3 (6 bases). V lost 9 bases, J lost 1 base, and 21 bases lay in between. This CDR3 has 16 amino acids. CDR1 and CDR2 from the germline V gene are TSWWSYY and QGS. The CDR3 spells CALEGAGVGVTDKLIF. In DNA, the CDR3 is TGTGCTCTGGAGGGAGCAGGGGTGGGGGTCACCGATAAACTCATCTTT.

This clone turned up a few times. This likely stems from a read error, as it lies one base from a far larger clone. The sample contains more than one DNA sequence encoding this CDR3. V usage is TRDV1 and J usage is TRDJ1, with TRDD3 identical over 9 bases. Since TCRdb gives no J gene, matching the DNA to germline was used here to assign it. CDR1 and CDR2 (germline): TSWWSYY, QGS. The CDR3 covers 22 residues. CDR3 nucleotides: TGTGCCCTTGGGGAAGAAATTCCTACGCTTCGTACTGGGGGAGGGTACACCGATAAACTCATCTTT. Translated, it gives CALGEEIPTLRTGGGYTDKLIF.

Sample share makes this clone large. The identical CDR3 is also encoded by other nucleotide sequences in the sample. The chain employs TRDV2 and TRDJ1; 10 nucleotides line up with TRDD3. J lost 1 base, V lost 3 bases, and 22 bases had no gene match. Germline CDR1 reads GEAIGNYY; CDR2 reads EKD. This CDR3 contains 21 residues. CDR3 sequence reads: CACDAYWGMTSGAGGTDKLIF. For the CDR3, the DNA is TGTGCCTGTGACGCGTACTGGGGGATGACTTCGGGTGCGGGTGGCACCGATAAACTCATCTTT.

This clone showed up many times. The protein that TCRdb holds for this DNA derives from a much larger clone and differs from the translated DNA at residue 6, which likely indicates a read error; the protein shown here is translated from the DNA. The CDR3: CALGEQGRTYTDKLIF. As DNA, the CDR3 is TGTGCTCTTGGGGAACAGGGCCGAACCTACACCGATAAACTCATCTTT. The chain has TRDV1 and TRDJ1; the D is unclear. No J segment appears in TCRdb, so it was assigned here by matching the sequence to germline. V was trimmed by 1 base and J by 0 bases, leaving 12 bases between them. The CDR3 runs 16 residues. Germline V gives CDR1 TSWWSYY, CDR2 QGS.

This clone was observed a few times. Since a far larger clone is one base different, this is likely a read error. This specimen includes other DNA sequences encoding the same CDR3. V is TRDV1 and J is TRDJ1, with TRDD3 matching over 13 bases. Germline matching of the DNA provided the J gene here, since TCRdb leaves it blank. The CDR3 length is 26 residues. Germline V gene sequence: CDR1 TSWWSYY, CDR2 QGS. The ends lost 2 bases at V and 5 bases at J; junction bases unmatched: 35. The CDR3 spells CALGEICRSERGYWGIRVSYLDKLIF. In DNA, the CDR3 is TGTGCTCTTGGGGAAATTTGTCGTTCCGAGCGAGGGTACTGGGGGATACGCGTATCCTATTTAGATAAACTCATCTTT.

Turning to this clone: This likely reflects a read error, since a far larger clone is one base away. Within the sample, other DNA sequences also encode this same CDR3. The chain combines TRDV2 with TRDJ2, with a possible D match to TRDD3 (5 bases). TCRdb leaves out the J gene; it was filled in here by matching the DNA to germline. The CDR3 is made up of 15 amino acids. Germline CDR1 and CDR2: GEAIGNYY and EKD. The ends were cut back, 0 bases at V and 3 bases at J, with 10 bases in the middle. Written as DNA, the CDR3 is TGTGCCTGTGACACCGGGGACACGGTGACAGCACAACTCTTCTTT. This sequence encodes CACDTGDTVTAQLFF.

This clone was detected many times. Other nucleotide sequences in the sample specify the same CDR3. This chain uses TRDV1 with TRDJ2; 10 bases map to TRDD3. The CDR3 spans 20 residues. The germline CDR1 and CDR2 sequences are TSWWSYY and QGS. J lost 4 bases, V lost 2 bases, and 16 bases had no gene match. The CDR3 nucleotides read TGTGCTCTTGGGGAAAACCCTGACTGGGGGATTGTTAAGACGACAGCACAACTCTTCTTT. Protein product: CALGENPDWGIVKTTAQLFF.

In its sample, this clone was seen a few times. A read error may explain this, as a much larger clone is one base away. The genes are TRDV3 and TRDJ1; 8 bases match TRDD3. V shed 2 bases and J 0 bases; nucleotides not matched to a gene: 26. Germline CDR1 is TVYSNPD and CDR2 is GDNSRS (reference sequence). The length of the CDR3 is 21 residues. The CDR3 spells CAFEYTGWGSPGGQYTDKLIF. The CDR3 bases are TGTGCCTTTGAATACACAGGATGGGGGTCTCCTGGGGGACAGTACACCGATAAACTCATCTTT.